Listed below are T cell receptor beta chains from one sample, sequenced in a study of T-cell reconstitution after alpha-beta-depleted transplantation in children. TCRdb processed the PCR reads anew with MiXCR; each CDR3 protein has one entry. The sample lists about 690,000 distinct CDR3 sequences, roughly 17% occurring once. Sequences were derived from PBMCs from the stem cell graft donor, sampled from the stem cell graft. Receptors originate from a human donor who donated a stem cell graft to a child with acute myeloid leukemia. Each CDR3 is given with its conserved first and last residue. D genes are given only for firm matches. Clone size is shown for a subset of rows, as once, few, many or a class of expanded clone.

cdr3_nt cdr3_aa d_call j_call clone_size v_call
TGTGCCAGCAGCTCAGGGTTCGAGACCCAGTACTTC CASSSGFETQYF . TRBJ2-5 . TRBV7-6
TGTGCCAGCAGTTACTTAGGCGGCTCCTACGAGCAGTACTTC CASSYLGGSYEQYF . TRBJ2-7 many TRBV6-5
TGTGCCAGCAGTTTCAGACAGGGGGCGAATCAGCCCCAGCATTTT CASSFRQGANQPQHF TRBD1 TRBJ1-5 . TRBV12-3/TRBV12-4
TGTGCCAGCAGCTTAGTGGGGGGCCGGCAGGTCCACAATGAGCAGTTCTTC CASSLVGGRQVHNEQFF . TRBJ2-1 few TRBV7-8
TGCAGTGCTCCCCGCAGGGGGGGAACCGGGGAGCTGTTTTTT CSAPRRGGTGELFF . TRBJ2-2 many TRBV20-1
TGCAGTGCGAGGAAAGAGGTCTCTGGAAACACCATATATTTT CSARKEVSGNTIYF . TRBJ1-3 many TRBV20-1
TGTGCCAGCAGCCCCCGGGACAGATCCTACGAGCAGTACTTC CASSPRDRSYEQYF TRBD1 TRBJ2-7 many TRBV6-2/TRBV6-3
TGCAGTGCTAGTTTAACCGGGGTCCAAGAGACCCAGTACTTC CSASLTGVQETQYF . TRBJ2-5 many TRBV20-1
TGCAGCGTTTTGGGGGACGGAAGCAATCAGCCCCAGCATTTT CSVLGDGSNQPQHF . TRBJ1-5 many TRBV29-1
TGTGCCACCAGTGGCGGACCCAATCAGCCCCAGCATTTT CATSGGPNQPQHF . TRBJ1-5 many TRBV24-1
TGCAGTGCTAGAGATACCATAGAACAGGGATGGTATGAAAAACTGTTTTTT CSARDTIEQGWYEKLFF . TRBJ1-4 many TRBV20-1
TGTGCCACCAGCAGAAGACAGGGTGGCTACACCTTC CATSRRQGGYTF TRBD1 TRBJ1-2 many TRBV15
TGTGCCAGCAGCCAAGATCACCTAGCAAGGTACGAGCAGTACTTC CASSQDHLARYEQYF . TRBJ2-7 few TRBV3-1
TGTGCCTCAATGGGGGGGTCAGGCAATCAGCAGTTCTTC CASMGGSGNQQFF TRBD2 TRBJ2-1 . TRBV13
TGCGCCAGCAGCTTCGGGGGCGCAGGATCTGGGGCCAACGTCCTGACTTTC CASSFGGAGSGANVLTF . TRBJ2-6 few TRBV5-1
TGTGCCAGCAGCGCAAGGGTGAACGGGGCCAACGTCCTGACTTTC CASSARVNGANVLTF . TRBJ2-6 many TRBV9
TGTGCCAGCAGCGCCCGACCATTTGGAACAGCGGAGACCCAGTACTTC CASSARPFGTAETQYF . TRBJ2-5 many TRBV7-2
TGTGCCAGCAGCATATACAGGAGGCAGGCGACTGAAGCTTTCTTT CASSIYRRQATEAFF . TRBJ1-1 . TRBV7-9
TGTGCCAGCAGATGGGGTTTACAGGGGGATAGCAATCAGCCCCAGCATTTT CASRWGLQGDSNQPQHF TRBD1 TRBJ1-5 . TRBV6-1
TGTGCCAGCAGCTTAGAGATCGGTCAGCCCCAGCATTTT CASSLEIGQPQHF . TRBJ1-5 few TRBV7-9
TGTGCCAGCAGCTTAAAAGGACAGGGGAACACTGAAGCTTTCTTT CASSLKGQGNTEAFF TRBD1 TRBJ1-1 . TRBV7-9
TGTGCCAGCGGGGGACCAAAAAGCACACATACGCAGTATTTT CASGGPKSTHTQYF . TRBJ2-3 . TRBV3-1
TGCGCCAGCAGCCAAGATTCCCGCCGCACCGGGGAGCTGTTTTTT CASSQDSRRTGELFF . TRBJ2-2 . TRBV4-3
TGTGCCAGCAGTCCGACAGCCAGCGCAGAAAAACTGTTTTTT CASSPTASAEKLFF . TRBJ1-4 . TRBV6-1
TGTGCCAGCAGTAAACAGGGTCTTCAGCCCCAGCATTTT CASSKQGLQPQHF . TRBJ1-5 few TRBV12-3/TRBV12-4
TGTGCCAGCAGCTTGTCCCAGGGGGCAGCTAACTATGGCTACACCTTC CASSLSQGAANYGYTF TRBD1 TRBJ1-2 many TRBV5-5
TGTGCCAGCAGAAAACCAGGGTACTATAACACCGGGGAGCTGTTTTTT CASRKPGYYNTGELFF . TRBJ2-2 few TRBV12-3/TRBV12-4
TGCGCCAGCAGCTGGGGGCGGACAGGTCCTTTCCAAGAGACCCAGTACTTC CASSWGRTGPFQETQYF TRBD1 TRBJ2-5 . TRBV5-1
TGCAGCGTTTTAGGACAGGGGGCTTGGACTGAAGCTTTCTTT CSVLGQGAWTEAFF TRBD1 TRBJ1-1 many TRBV29-1
TGTGCCAGCAGGCGACAGGGTGGAGATACGCAGTATTTT CASRRQGGDTQYF TRBD1 TRBJ2-3 . TRBV25-1
TGTGCTAGTGGTTTGGTAGGAGACTACGAGCAGTACTTC CASGLVGDYEQYF . TRBJ2-7 few TRBV12-5
TGCAGTGCTCCCGGACCCGGACTGGGGGAGACCCAGTACTTC CSAPGPGLGETQYF . TRBJ2-5 many TRBV20-1
TGCAGTGCTAGAGAGTTCCTAGCGGCCTCCTACAATGAGCAGTTCTTC CSAREFLAASYNEQFF TRBD2 TRBJ2-1 many TRBV20-1
TGCAGCGTTGGCGGGGGGTCAGGGTATGGCTACACCTTC CSVGGGSGYGYTF . TRBJ1-2 many TRBV29-1
TGTGCCAGCCACGGGACTAGCGGAACTCATACGCAGTATTTT CASHGTSGTHTQYF TRBD2 TRBJ2-3 . TRBV5-5
TGTGCCAGCAGTTACCGAGGCAACGGGGAGCTGTTTTTT CASSYRGNGELFF . TRBJ2-2 many TRBV6-6
TGCGCCAGCAGCTTAGAGGGACCGGCGGGATATGGCTACACCTTC CASSLEGPAGYGYTF . TRBJ1-2 many TRBV5-1
TGCGCCAGCAGCTTGGGCAGGGCGCCAGAATCACCCCTCCACTTT CASSLGRAPESPLHF . TRBJ1-6 . TRBV5-1
TGCAGTGCTTGGGGACATGGCTACACCTTC CSAWGHGYTF . TRBJ1-2 many TRBV20-1
TGCGCCAGCAGGACGACAGGGCGTAATGAGCAGTTCTTC CASRTTGRNEQFF TRBD1 TRBJ2-1 many TRBV5-1
TGTGCCAGCAGTTGGGACAGGGGCACCGGGGAGCTGTTTTTT CASSWDRGTGELFF TRBD1 TRBJ2-2 many TRBV12-3/TRBV12-4
TGCGCCAGCAGCTTGGTGGCGGGGCCCGGGGCCAACGTCCTGACTTTC CASSLVAGPGANVLTF . TRBJ2-6 . TRBV5-1
TGCAGTGCTAGGGCTTGGAGGGAAACAGGCTCCTACGAGCAGTACTTC CSARAWRETGSYEQYF . TRBJ2-7 many TRBV20-1
TGTGCCAGCAGCTTCGGCGAGAATCAGCCCCAGCATTTT CASSFGENQPQHF . TRBJ1-5 . TRBV7-2
TGTGCCAGCAGCCAAGGGGACACAGATACGCAGTATTTT CASSQGDTDTQYF . TRBJ2-3 many TRBV4-2
TGCGCCAGCAGCTACACCCTACAGGGCCAGGGGAACATTCAGTACTTC CASSYTLQGQGNIQYF . TRBJ2-4 . TRBV5-1
TGTGCCAGCAGCAACCGACAGGGGGTGTACAATGAGCAGTTCTTC CASSNRQGVYNEQFF TRBD1 TRBJ2-1 few TRBV7-9
TGCAGTGGAGGGGGGGCCACTGAGCAGTTCTTC CSGGGATEQFF . TRBJ2-1 many TRBV20-1
TGTGCCAGCAGTTACCACGAGACCCAGTACTTC CASSYHETQYF . TRBJ2-5 many TRBV6-5
TGTGCCAGCAGTTTTCCAGGGGGCACTTCAACCGGGGAGCTGTTTTTT CASSFPGGTSTGELFF TRBD1 TRBJ2-2 . TRBV12-3/TRBV12-4
TGTGCCAGCAGCTCACGACTTAGGTTAGCGGGGTACGAGCAGTACTTC CASSSRLRLAGYEQYF TRBD2 TRBJ2-7 few TRBV7-2
TGTGCCAGCAGCTTAGAAACAGGGTCGGCTGAAGCTTTCTTT CASSLETGSAEAFF . TRBJ1-1 . TRBV12-3/TRBV12-4
TGCAGTGCTAGAGATACGGACACCGGGGAGCTGTTTTTT CSARDTDTGELFF . TRBJ2-2 few TRBV20-1
TGTGCGGTAATCAAAGGGGGTACGCAGTATTTT CAVIKGGTQYF . TRBJ2-3 . TRBV28
TGTGCCAGCAGTTACCGCAAGGGGGGGGAAGAGACCCAGTACTTC CASSYRKGGEETQYF . TRBJ2-5 . TRBV6-5
TGCAGTGCTAGAGATTCCGGGGGAGGGACTGAAGCTTTCTTT CSARDSGGGTEAFF . TRBJ1-1 few TRBV20-1
TGCAGTGCTACGAAAGACAGGACCACCTATGGCTACACCTTC CSATKDRTTYGYTF . TRBJ1-2 many TRBV20-1
TGTGCCAGCAGTTACGATTGGCAGAATGAGCAGTTCTTC CASSYDWQNEQFF . TRBJ2-1 . TRBV6-2/TRBV6-3
TGTGCCAGCAGCTTGAGAGGGGGCGCGACGATTGGCAATGAGCAGTTCTTC CASSLRGGATIGNEQFF TRBD1 TRBJ2-1 few TRBV7-8
TGTGCCAGCAGCTTAGAAGGACTCTATGGCTACACCTTC CASSLEGLYGYTF . TRBJ1-2 . TRBV7-9